The TCR beta chain described here comes from a study of T cell responses to AZD1222 COVID-19 vaccine. This clone was seen a single time. The target antigen is unknown. V lost 4 bases and J 7 bases, leaving 14 bases between the germline ends. This CDR3 region has 13 residues. Germline V gene data show CDR1 as LGHDT and CDR2 as YNNKEL (reference sequence). The data were produced by immunoSEQ multiplex PCR, yet TCRdb's version contains in-frame clones alone and is incomplete. There are 100,000 or so clones in the sample; more than 75% occur only once, and approximately 16% lies in the top ten. Study-level findings and limits: Recipients of AZD1222 seropositive at baseline numbered only 5 or 6.

The material was peripheral blood, obtained on day 0 of AZD1222 vaccination. The V call is TRBV3-1 (or the pseudogene TRBV3-2), the J call TRBJ2-7; tentatively, D is TRBD2 (5 bases). The source is an adult in good health. CDR3 residues: CASSPTTGGEQYF. DNA for the CDR3: TGTGCCAGCAGCCCCACGACTGGCGGGGAGCAGTACTTC.